What follows describes a single TCR beta chain. What it binds is unknown. This record belongs to a study of memory CD4+ T cells and cytomegalovirus serostatus. Whole-study results and caveats: CD4+ memory repertoires contained 67 of 164 reported CMV TCRbeta sequences. Suggested: most of the CMV-linked TCR signature lies in CD4+ memory cells. A US-trained random forest predicted CMV serostatus with median AUC roughly 0.9.

Original methodology: After removing out-of-frame reads, over 2 million distinct TCRbeta sequences remained. Some clones are missing from TCRdb's copy, which holds only in-frame ones; the method was immunoSEQ multiplex PCR. V and J calls and clone size come straight from that table; D and trimming were deduced from the DNA. The data hold roughly 50,000 clones, with about 77% observed a single time. Single viable CD3+CD4+CD8-CD45RO+ cells were sorted as the memory CD4+ T cells. The sample consisted of memory CD4+ T cells from blood. The receptor comes from an adult in good health and CMV-seronegative.

The CDR3 DNA follows: TGTGCCTGGGTCAGACAGGCCCCCACTGAAGCTTTCTTT. Protein sequence: CAWVRQAPTEAFF. The rearrangement joins TRBV30 to TRBJ1-1; TRBD1 might be the D (6 bases). CDR3 size: 13 residues. Germline V gene data show CDR1 as GTSNPN and CDR2 as SVGIG (reference sequence). The V end lost 5 bases, the J end lost 4 bases, and 14 bases lay between the germline ends.